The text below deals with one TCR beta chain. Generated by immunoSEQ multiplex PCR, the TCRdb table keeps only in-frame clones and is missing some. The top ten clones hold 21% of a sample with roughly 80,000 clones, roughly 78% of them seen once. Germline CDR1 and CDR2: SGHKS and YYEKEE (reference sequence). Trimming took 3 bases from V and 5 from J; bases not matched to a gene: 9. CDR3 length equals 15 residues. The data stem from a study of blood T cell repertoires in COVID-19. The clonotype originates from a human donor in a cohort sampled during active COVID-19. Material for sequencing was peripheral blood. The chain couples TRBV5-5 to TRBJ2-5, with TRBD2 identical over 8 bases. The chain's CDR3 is CASSSVGSGVETQYF. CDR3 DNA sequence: TGTGCCAGCAGCTCTGTGGGTAGCGGGGTTGAGACCCAGTACTTC.